This entry concerns a single TCR beta chain. From the 5' RACE reads, TCRdb called clonotypes with MiXCR, one entry per CDR3 protein. The sample has fewer than 50,000 distinct CDR3 sequences; roughly 12% are singletons. The data were taken from a study of T-cell memory formation after mild COVID-19. This CDR3 has 15 amino acids. CDR1 and CDR2 (germline): SGHTA, FQGNSA. V was clipped by 5 bases and J by 7 bases, with 20 bases between them. The sequencing sample was made of PBMCs or a T cell subset sorted from them (not recorded which). The origin of this receptor is a man between 18 and 29 years old who had mild COVID-19 (a few samples of this study predate the infection). Cell type and time point are not known. The genes are TRBV7-2 and TRBJ2-5, with D perhaps TRBD1 (5 bases). This CDR3 is CASSTQIGPQGTQYF. The CDR3 coding sequence is TGTGCCAGCAGCACTCAGATCGGACCTCAGGGGACCCAGTACTTC. The entire variable domain, with the rest obtained from reference TRBV7-2 and TRBJ2-5, is as follows: GAGVSQSPSNKVTEKGKDVELRCDPISGHTALYWYRQSLGQGLEFLIYFQGNSAPDKSGLPSDRFSAERTGGSVSTLTIQRTQQEDSAVYLCASSTQIGPQGTQYFGPGTRLLVL.